Shown below are 30 T cell receptor beta chains from a single sample sequenced in a study of shared clonotypes between healthy human individuals. Here immunoSEQ multiplex PCR was the method, and the copy in TCRdb shows in-frame clones only, minus some. The sample carries 1.4 million to 1.5 million clones, about 96% recorded once. Sequencing was carried out using naive CD4+ T cells sorted from blood. The subset was: CD45RA+ positively selected. The receptors derive from a man aged 25-40 years in good health.

The J gene is TRBJ2-2, the V gene TRBV9; D remains unclear. The germline V and J ends were trimmed by 5 bases and 1 base, with 15 bases remaining between them. In germline, CDR1 is SGDLS, CDR2 YYNGEE. The CDR3 covers 16 residues. CDR3 loop: CASSSTRGRNTGELFF. CDR3 coding DNA: TGTGCCAGCAGTTCAACTCGTGGACGGAACACCGGGGAGCTGTTTTTT. Based on the CDR3 plus reference TRBV9 and TRBJ2-2, the full variable domain is DSGVTQTPKHLITATGQRVTLRCSPRSGDLSVYWYQQSLDQGLQFLIQYYNGEERAKGNILERFSAQQFPDLHSELNLSSLELGDSALYFCASSSTRGRNTGELFFGEGSRLTVL.

The genes are TRBV18 and TRBJ1-3; 7 nucleotides match TRBD1. Germline lookup yields CDR1 KGHSH and CDR2 LQKENI. V shed 1 base and J 5 bases; nucleotides not matched to a gene: 11. CDR3 length: 17 amino acids. The CDR3 sequence is CASSPLAGTENRNTIYF. The CDR3 coding sequence is TGTGCCAGCTCACCACTTGCCGGGACAGAGAATAGAAACACCATATATTTT.

The gene calls are TRBV5-4 and TRBJ2-1; 7 bases align to TRBD1. Unmatched junction bases numbered 8, after V lost 2 bases and J lost 9 bases. The CDR3 is 14 residues long. Per germline, CDR1 SGHNT and CDR2 YYREEE (reference sequence). CDR3 amino acids: CASSLKTGVSEQFF. CDR3 coding DNA: TGTGCCAGCAGCTTAAAAACAGGGGTAAGTGAGCAGTTCTTC. The full variable domain, with the rest looked up from reference TRBV5-4 and TRBJ2-1, is ETGVTQSPTHLIKTRGQQVTLRCSSQSGHNTVSWYQQALGQGPQFIFQYYREEENGRGNFPPRFSGLQFPNYSSELNVNALELDDSALYLCASSLKTGVSEQFFGPGTRLTVL.

The chain links TRBV7-8 to TRBJ1-1; TRBD1 agrees at 8 bases. In germline, CDR1 is SGHVS, CDR2 FQNEAQ. J was trimmed by 0 bases and V by 5 bases; bases with no gene match: 14. The CDR3 loop spans 18 amino acids. The CDR3 sequence: CASSLWGQGAGLNTEAFF. The CDR3 DNA sequence: TGTGCCAGCAGCCTCTGGGGCCAGGGGGCCGGGCTGAACACTGAAGCTTTCTTT.

The rearrangement joins TRBV28 to TRBJ1-1; D is ambiguous. The CDR3 has 12 amino acids. Germline loops: CDR1 MDHEN, CDR2 SYDVKM. The V end lost 1 base, the J end lost 4 bases, and 4 bases lay between the germline ends. The CDR3 spells CASSLSFTEAFF. The CDR3 nucleotides read TGTGCCAGCAGTTTATCATTCACTGAAGCTTTCTTT.

Concerning this clone itself: This CDR3 is also generated by other DNA sequences in the sample. V gene TRBV27 combines with J gene TRBJ2-3; D gene ambiguous. This CDR3 spans 13 amino acids. Germline lookup yields CDR1 MNHEY and CDR2 SMNVEV (reference sequence). V lost 4 bases to trimming and J lost 0 bases, with 5 bases between them. The CDR3 loop reads CASSSPSTDTQYF. The CDR3 DNA sequence: TGTGCCAGCAGTTCGCCTAGCACAGATACGCAGTATTTT.

The CDR3 DNA reads as TGCGCCAGCAGCTTGGAGGTGGCTTCTGGAGCTTTCTTT. Translation gives CASSLEVASGAFF. The rearrangement uses TRBV5-1 and TRBJ1-1; no clear D gene. This CDR3 has 13 residues. V was trimmed by 0 bases and J by 10 bases, leaving 13 bases between them. From germline, CDR1 is SGHRS and CDR2 YFSETQ.

DNA of the CDR3: TGTGCCAAACAAGGGGTGACTTTCTTT. This translates into CAKQGVTFF. J is TRBJ1-1 and V is TRBV2; D might be TRBD1 (5 bases). The V and J ends lost 10 bases and 12 bases respectively, with 12 bases between them. CDR3 size: 9 residues. Germline lookup yields CDR1 SNHLY and CDR2 FYNNEI.

This clone has just one count. Other DNA variants within this sample encode the same CDR3. The chain joins TRBV30 to TRBJ2-3; 8 bases line up with TRBD2. There are 14 residues in the CDR3. J was trimmed by 1 base and V by 0 bases; bases with no gene match: 0. Germline CDR1 is GTSNPN and CDR2 is SVGIG (reference sequence). CDR3 nucleotide sequence: TGTGCCTGGAGTGTAGCGGGGGGCACAGATACGCAGTATTTT. The encoded protein is CAWSVAGGTDTQYF.

Here the CDR3 reads CATSRDRLAGVLTQYF. CDR3 DNA: TGTGCCACCAGCAGAGATCGGCTAGCGGGAGTTTTGACCCAGTACTTC. The V call is TRBV15, the J call TRBJ2-5; TRBD2 agrees at 10 bases. The junction had 8 bases not matched to a gene; V was cut back by 0 bases and J by 7 bases. The CDR3 contains 16 residues. CDR1 is LNHNV, CDR2 YYDKDF, per germline (reference sequence).

V usage is TRBV7-9 and J usage is TRBJ2-5; 7 bases fit TRBD1. The V and J ends lost 5 bases and 2 bases, in that order; junction bases with no gene match: 5. The CDR3 has 14 amino acids. CDR1 is SEHNR and CDR2 is FQNEAQ in the germline V gene (reference sequence). The CDR3 nucleotides are TGTGCCAGCAGCCCCCCGACAGGGCAAGAGACCCAGTACTTC. It yields the protein CASSPPTGQETQYF.

The V and J genes are TRBV11-2 and TRBJ2-3, with 8 bases matching TRBD1. V shed 6 bases, J shed 9 bases, and the junction held 5 bases outside the gene matches. The CDR3 loop spans 12 amino acids. Germline assignment: CDR1 SGHAT and CDR2 FQNNGV. CDR3 DNA sequence: TGTGCCAGCAGGTCGACAGGGGTCACGCAGTATTTT. Residues: CASRSTGVTQYF.

This rearrangement joins TRBV9 to TRBJ2-2; D possibly corresponds to TRBD2 (6 bases). Germline V CDR1 and CDR2: SGDLS, YYNGEE. Trimming left V 3 bases short and J 1 base short, with 22 bases between. The CDR3 spans 19 residues. CDR3 bases: TGTGCCAGCAGCGAAGCAATGCCCGGGACTCCAGAGAACACCGGGGAGCTGTTTTTT. Encoded protein: CASSEAMPGTPENTGELFF.

This clone was found once. The chain joins TRBV20-1 to TRBJ2-4; no clear D. Germline CDR1 is DFQATT and CDR2 is SNEGSKA (reference sequence). With 1 base removed from V and 8 bases from J, the gap between germline ends came to 6 bases. This CDR3 spans 11 amino acids. CDR3 sequence: CSARAWDIQYF. The CDR3 nucleotides read TGCAGTGCTAGAGCTTGGGACATTCAGTACTTC.

CDR3: CASSPLAGEYEQYF. In nucleotides, the CDR3 is TGCGCCAGCAGCCCGCTAGCGGGAGAATACGAGCAGTACTTC. This sequence joins TRBV5-1 and TRBJ2-7, with TRBD2 identical over 10 bases. This CDR3 is 14 amino acids long. V lost 4 bases, J lost 4 bases, and 5 bases stayed unmatched. Germline V CDR1 and CDR2: SGHRS, YFSETQ.

This rearrangement joins TRBV28 to TRBJ1-2, with D tentatively TRBD1 (5 bases). Looked up from germline, CDR1 is MDHEN and CDR2 is SYDVKM. Trimming cost V 8 bases and J 3 bases, with 10 bases left between them. This CDR3 has 12 amino acids. The CDR3, as DNA: TGTGCCAGCGGGGGTTTTGACTATGGCTACACCTTC. Translation gives CASGGFDYGYTF.

V is TRBV5-1 and J is TRBJ1-1; TRBD1 might be the D (5 bases). Germline CDR1 reads SGHRS; CDR2 reads YFSETQ. CDR3 length: 16 residues. V gave up 4 bases and J gave up 4 bases, with 20 bases separating them. CDR3 sequence (DNA): TGCGCCAGCAGCGCGGATGTTGGCAGGGCGGGCACTGAAGCTTTCTTT. The encoded protein is CASSADVGRAGTEAFF.

This sequence joins TRBV2 and TRBJ2-5, with D unresolved. Germline V gene sequence: CDR1 SNHLY, CDR2 FYNNEI. CDR3 length: 14 residues. V lost 6 bases and J 4 bases, leaving 15 bases between the germline ends. CDR3 residues: CASSPIGLGETQYF. The CDR3 bases are TGTGCCAGCAGCCCAATAGGTTTGGGAGAGACCCAGTACTTC. Full variable domain (outside the CDR3, taken from reference TRBV2 and TRBJ2-5): EPEVTQTPSHQVTQMGQEVILRCVPISNHLYFYWYRQILGQKVEFLVSFYNNEISEKSEIFDDQFSVERPDGSNFTLKIRSTKLEDSAMYFCASSPIGLGETQYFGPGTRLLVL.

The rearrangement links TRBV7-9 to TRBJ2-1, with no clear D. Trimming cost V 1 base and J 6 bases, with 10 bases left between them. CDR3 length equals 14 residues. Germline loops: CDR1 SEHNR, CDR2 FQNEAQ (reference sequence). Here the CDR3 reads CASSLGAVPNEQFF. CDR3 DNA sequence: TGTGCCAGCAGCTTAGGCGCAGTACCCAATGAGCAGTTCTTC.

The V call is TRBV7-2, the J call TRBJ2-7; TRBD1 might be the D (5 bases). V was pared by 1 base and J by 4 bases, with 8 bases between. The CDR3 contains 13 residues. Germline values: CDR1 SGHTA, CDR2 FQGNSA. The CDR3 loop reads CASSLEAGYEQYF. CDR3 bases: TGTGCCAGCAGCTTAGAGGCAGGGTACGAGCAGTACTTC.

The rearrangement uses TRBV6-6 and TRBJ2-7; maybe TRBD2 (6 bases). The CDR3 covers 15 residues. V lost 1 base, J lost 0 bases, and 10 bases lay in between. The V gene's germline CDR1 is MNHNY and CDR2 SVGAGI (reference sequence). Here the CDR3 reads CASSYLRGSSYEQYF. In nucleotides, the CDR3 is TGTGCCAGCAGTTACTTGCGGGGTTCCTCCTACGAGCAGTACTTC.

V gene TRBV2 combines with J gene TRBJ1-1; the D is unclear. V lost 8 bases and J lost 0, with 10 bases in between. The CDR3 consists of 13 residues. CDR1 SNHLY and CDR2 FYNNEI come from the germline V gene. The CDR3 DNA sequence: TGTGCCAGCTCTCGGACGGTGAACACTGAAGCTTTCTTT. It specifies CASSRTVNTEAFF.

The chain recombines TRBV10-2 with TRBJ2-4, with D possibly TRBD2 on 6 matching bases. Trimming stripped 3 bases from V and 0 bases from J, with 21 bases between. CDR1 and CDR2 from the germline V gene are WSHSY and SAAADI. The CDR3 extends over 19 amino acids. CDR3 coding DNA: TGCGCCAGCAGTGAATATGGCGGGGAGGCGAAAGTAGCCAAAAACATTCAGTACTTC. Translation gives CASSEYGGEAKVAKNIQYF.

This clone was seen a single time. The genes are TRBV21-1 and TRBJ2-7. TRBV21-1 is termed a pseudogene. The CDR3 consists of 16 residues. The CDR3, as DNA: TGTGCCAGCAGCAAAGAACCCCCCCGATACTCCTACGAGCAGTACTTC. Translated, it gives CASSKEPPRYSYEQYF.

This clone was seen once. CDR3 sequence reads: CASSKGQENTEAFF. CDR3 nucleotide sequence: TGTGCCAGCAGCAAGGGACAGGAGAACACTGAAGCTTTCTTT. The gene calls are TRBV5-4 and TRBJ1-1; 8 nucleotides line up with TRBD1. V trimming: 4 bases; J trimming: 1 base; junction bases outside the gene matches: 3. The CDR3 sequence is 14 residues long. Germline V gene data show CDR1 as SGHNT and CDR2 as YYREEE (reference sequence).

This chain joins TRBV7-9 and TRBJ2-6; D is undetermined. Germline CDR1 is SEHNR and CDR2 is FQNEAQ (reference sequence). This CDR3 contains 18 residues. Trimming took off 2 bases at V and 0 bases at J, with 14 bases between the two ends. In nucleotides, the CDR3 is TGTGCCAGCAGCTTATTTGAGACACCTAACTCTGGGGCCAACGTCCTGACTTTC. It codes for CASSLFETPNSGANVLTF.

To note about this clone: Other DNA sequences in the same sample also yield this CDR3. The chain combines TRBV9 with TRBJ2-5; D may be TRBD2 (6 bases). Germline V CDR1 and CDR2: SGDLS, YYNGEE. Trimming cost V 4 bases and J 0 bases, with 7 bases left between them. This CDR3 spans 13 amino acids. The chain's CDR3 is CASSRDYQETQYF. The CDR3 bases are TGTGCCAGCAGCAGGGACTACCAAGAGACCCAGTACTTC.

V is TRBV6-4 and J is TRBJ2-1; no reliable D call. From germline, CDR1 is MRHNA and CDR2 SNTAGT. Deletions cut 4 bases from V and 0 bases from J, with 10 bases between. The CDR3 sequence is 15 residues long. Here the CDR3 DNA reads TGTGCCAGCAGTGCCGAGCTGAGCTCCTACAATGAGCAGTTCTTC. Amino acids: CASSAELSSYNEQFF.

The chain uses TRBV16 and TRBJ2-5, with D perhaps matching TRBD1 or TRBD2 (5 bases each). Germline V gene data show CDR1 as KGHSY and CDR2 as FQNENV. This CDR3 is 15 amino acids long. V was pared by 1 base and J by 1 base, with 10 bases between. The CDR3 spells CASSQFLGPQETQYF. The CDR3 DNA reads TGTGCCAGCAGCCAATTCTTGGGACCCCAAGAGACCCAGTACTTC.

This clone was detected only once. The chain has TRBV5-1 and TRBJ2-3, with 8 bases fitting TRBD1. This CDR3 contains 16 residues. The ends lost 0 bases at V and 2 bases at J; junction bases unmatched: 5. The germline V gene encodes CDR1 SGHRS and CDR2 YFSETQ. The CDR3 DNA reads TGCGCCAGCAGCTTGGGGACAGGGAAGCACACAGATACGCAGTATTTT. It encodes CASSLGTGKHTDTQYF.